Sequencing of this T cell receptor (beta chain) was carried out in a study of CD8+CD57+ T cells in acquired aplastic anemia. Turning to the study itself: The average for DNA from sorted CD4+ and CD8+ cells was 3 to 3.5 ug.

The study profiled TCR beta VDJ and CDR3 using genomic DNA as template. TCRdb re-called the reads with MiXCR, one entry per CDR3 protein. The sample contains more than 250,000 distinct CDR3 sequences, approximately 80% of which appear only once. The germline gives CDR1 SNHLY, CDR2 FYNNEI. V was trimmed by 8 bases and J by 8 bases, leaving 16 bases between them. The CDR3 totals 13 residues. Study-wide results and limits: Significant differences in CD8+ Simpson's diversity were not observed between patients and controls.

Individuals selected for sequencing had exhibited CD8+CD57+ cell expansion on flow cytometry. A word on this clonotype: The antigen is not known.

This chain connects TRBV2 to TRBJ1-5; D is ambiguous. This clonotype originated in a human donor with aplastic anemia. What was sequenced was sorted CD4+, CD8+, or CD8+CD57+ T cells (not recorded which) from PBMCs. The CDR3 DNA sequence: TGTGCCAGCGGCCATGCAGGCACTGAGCCCCAGCATTTT. Amino acid sequence: CASGHAGTEPQHF.